This TCR beta chain is from a study of vaccination and CD4 T cells after COVID-19. Study-wide background: The study collected post-vaccine samples a median around 70 days after dose two, with a range of 14 to 241. Regarding the study as a whole: Spike mono-reactivity was found in 304 of the 307 vaccine-specific clones identified in convalescent patients.

Sequencing of DNA taken from cultured CD4+ T cells relied on the Oncomine TCR Beta short-read assay. MiXCR, applied by TCRdb to the PCR reads, yields one record per CDR3 protein. The sample includes fewer than 20,000 distinct CDR3 sequences, roughly half of them seen just once. Indicated treatment: roughly 10-day PBMC culture with coronavirus spike peptide pools or control peptides (ViraFEST assay). Following expansion of antigen-specific T cells with peptide pools, ViraFEST then sequenced TCRs. Fresh IL-2 medium replaced half the culture medium on days 3 and 7. Comment on this clonotype: The antigen remains undetermined.

The receptor's source is a human donor who had recovered from COVID-19. The sequencing here drew on CD4+ T cells from blood, cultured in vitro, taken before SARS-CoV-2 vaccination.

The CDR3 bases are TGTGCCAGTAGTATCCTAGCGGGAGGGGTAGAGACCCAGTACTTC. This sequence encodes CASSILAGGVETQYF. V usage is TRBV19 and J usage is TRBJ2-5, with 12 nucleotides matching TRBD2. J gave up 4 bases and V 3 bases, and 3 bases lay outside the gene matches. Per germline, CDR1 LNHDA and CDR2 SQIVND (reference sequence). CDR3 length: 15 amino acids.